A single sample gave rise to the 21 T cell receptor beta chains below, sequenced in a study of radiotherapy plus CTLA-4 blockade in lung cancer. Assay: immunoSEQ multiplex PCR; the TCRdb copy retains only in-frame clones and omits some. This table has some 120,000 clones, more than 65% appearing once. The specimen was peripheral blood, collected from a patient treated with radiotherapy plus ipilimumab. The receptors derive from a human donor with non-small cell lung cancer that progressed on radiotherapy plus ipilimumab. Some clones in this sample may be carry-over from other donors' samples.

Concerning this clone: This sample also contains other DNA sequences that code for the same CDR3. V gene TRBV5-4 combines with J gene TRBJ1-3, with TRBD1 matching 8 bases. Unmatched junction bases numbered 0, after V lost 2 bases and J lost 2 bases. CDR3 length equals 14 residues. Germline CDR1 is SGHNT and CDR2 is YYREEE (reference sequence). As DNA, the CDR3 is TGTGCCAGCAGCTTACAGGGGGCTGGAAACACCATATATTTT. It encodes CASSLQGAGNTIYF.

The J gene is TRBJ1-5, the V gene TRBV9, with D maybe TRBD1 (5 bases). V gave up 0 bases and J gave up 2 bases, with 9 bases separating them. The CDR3 spans 15 residues. The germline V gene has CDR1 SGDLS and CDR2 YYNGEE. The CDR3 reads CASSVGDSRNQPQHF. The DNA for the CDR3 is TGTGCCAGCAGCGTAGGAGACAGTCGCAATCAGCCCCAGCATTTT.

The V gene is TRBV19, the J gene TRBJ1-2; 8 nucleotides agree with TRBD1. This CDR3 spans 18 amino acids. Trimming cost V 5 bases and J 1 base; bases outside gene matches: 15. The V gene's germline CDR1 is LNHDA and CDR2 SQIVND (reference sequence). The CDR3 reads CASSFQAGTGMGNYGYTF. The CDR3 DNA follows: TGTGCCAGTAGTTTCCAAGCCGGGACAGGTATGGGTAACTATGGCTACACCTTC.

This clone was counted between two and nine times. The gene calls are TRBV28 and TRBJ2-3; D may match TRBD1 or TRBD2 (5 bases each). The CDR3 covers 15 residues. Germline values: CDR1 MDHEN, CDR2 SYDVKM. Deletions cut 3 bases from V and 0 bases from J, with 10 bases between. The CDR3 sequence is CASSLGGGSTDTQYF. DNA for the CDR3: TGTGCCAGCAGTTTGGGTGGGGGTAGCACAGATACGCAGTATTTT.

The V and J genes are TRBV9 and TRBJ2-5; TRBD1 matches at 9 bases. V lost 4 bases and J lost 5; bases outside the gene matches: 12. CDR1 and CDR2 (germline): SGDLS, YYNGEE. This CDR3 contains 16 residues. In DNA form, the CDR3 reads TGTGCCAGCAGCCCCCAGGACAGGGGAATAAGGGAGACCCAGTACTTC. Amino acids: CASSPQDRGIRETQYF. Using reference TRBV9 and TRBJ2-5 for the parts outside the CDR3, the full variable domain is DSGVTQTPKHLITATGQRVTLRCSPRSGDLSVYWYQQSLDQGLQFLIQYYNGEERAKGNILERFSAQQFPDLHSELNLSSLELGDSALYFCASSPQDRGIRETQYFGPGTRLLVL.

This chain links TRBV6-5 with TRBJ2-3; the D is unclear. The CDR3 extends over 15 amino acids. The V end was cut by 5 bases, the J end by 4 bases, with 16 bases between. Germline loops: CDR1 MNHEY, CDR2 SVGAGI. CDR3 in amino acids: CASSTSWAVADTQYF. The CDR3 DNA follows: TGTGCCAGCAGTACCAGTTGGGCCGTAGCAGATACGCAGTATTTT.

This clone is a singleton in its sample. The chain has TRBV7-2 and TRBJ2-7, with 9 nucleotides matching TRBD2. Germline trimming cut 1 base from V and 7 bases from J; bases unmatched to any gene: 8. The CDR3 is 15 amino acids. Looked up from germline, CDR1 is SGHTA and CDR2 is FQGNSA. The CDR3 sequence: CASSLVGSGGEEQYF. The DNA for the CDR3 is TGTGCCAGCAGCTTAGTAGGTAGCGGGGGAGAGGAGCAGTACTTC.

Here the CDR3 DNA reads TGTGCCAGCAGCCTACAGGGGGCCTCCTACGAGCAGTACTTC. Protein product: CASSLQGASYEQYF. The gene calls are TRBV2 and TRBJ2-7; 9 nucleotides align to TRBD1. The CDR3 runs 14 residues. Germline V gives CDR1 SNHLY, CDR2 FYNNEI. V gave up 6 bases and J gave up 0 bases; unmatched junction bases: 3.

The chain uses TRBV6-1 and TRBJ1-5; no reliable D call. Germline-derived CDR1 and CDR2 are MNHNS and SASEGT. Between the trimmed V and J ends, which lost 6 bases and 7 bases, there was a span of 16 bases. CDR3 size: 14 residues. CDR3 bases: TGTGCCAGCAGCATAAATGAAATGGGGCAGCCCCAGCATTTT. Translation gives CASSINEMGQPQHF.

This rearrangement joins TRBV7-2 to TRBJ2-7; 9 bases align to TRBD2. Germline V gives CDR1 SGHTA, CDR2 FQGNSA. Losses at the gene ends were 5 bases for V and 1 base for J; bases not matched to a gene: 9. This CDR3 has 16 amino acids. CDR3 residues: CASSPREGGGSYEQYF. In DNA form, the CDR3 reads TGTGCCAGCAGCCCGCGGGAGGGTGGAGGGTCCTACGAGCAGTACTTC. Full variable domain (remainder filled in from reference TRBV7-2 and TRBJ2-7): GAGVSQSPSNKVTEKGKDVELRCDPISGHTALYWYRQSLGQGLEFLIYFQGNSAPDKSGLPSDRFSAERTGGSVSTLTIQRTQQEDSAVYLCASSPREGGGSYEQYFGPGTRLTVT.

The chain has TRBV7-3 and TRBJ2-3, with TRBD2 matching over 8 bases. Per germline, CDR1 SGHTA and CDR2 FQGTGA. CDR3 length: 16 residues. With 3 bases clipped from V and 1 base from J, the junction kept 6 bases outside the gene matches. The CDR3 reads CASSFRSGGGTDTQYF. CDR3 in DNA: TGTGCCAGCAGCTTCCGAAGCGGGGGAGGCACAGATACGCAGTATTTT.

This sequence joins TRBV6-5 and TRBJ2-2; TRBD1 is a possible D gene (6 bases). This CDR3 has 15 amino acids. Trimming left V 7 bases short and J 1 base short, with 13 bases between. CDR1 is MNHEY, CDR2 SVGAGI, per germline. The CDR3 DNA reads as TGTGCCAGCACTATAACAGGGTTGAACACCGGGGAGCTGTTTTTT. It encodes CASTITGLNTGELFF.

The rearrangement uses TRBV4-3 and TRBJ2-5, with D possibly being TRBD1 (5 bases). The V end was cut by 0 bases, the J end by 5 bases, with 7 bases between. This CDR3 contains 13 residues. Germline CDR1 LGHNA, CDR2 YSLEER. CDR3 sequence reads: CASSQDKGETQYF. The CDR3, as DNA: TGCGCCAGCAGCCAAGACAAGGGGGAGACCCAGTACTTC.

This clone appeared once. V gene TRBV2 combines with J gene TRBJ2-5; tentatively, D is TRBD2 (5 bases). With 2 bases removed from V and 5 bases from J, the gap between germline ends came to 15 bases. CDR1 is SNHLY, CDR2 FYNNEI, per germline. The CDR3 extends over 15 amino acids. CDR3 nucleotides: TGTGCCAGCAGTGAACTCAATCGGGGTCTGGAGACCCAGTACTTC. Translating gives CASSELNRGLETQYF.

This clone came up a few times. This chain joins TRBV7-9 and TRBJ1-6; tentative D call: TRBD1 (5 bases). The CDR3 runs 13 residues. The V end lost 1 base, the J end lost 13 bases, and 11 bases lay between the germline ends. Germline-derived CDR1 and CDR2 are SEHNR and FQNEAQ (reference sequence). The CDR3 sequence: CASSLDQGFPLHF. CDR3 nucleotides: TGTGCCAGCAGCTTAGACCAGGGCTTCCCCCTCCACTTT.

The chain joins TRBV6-5 to TRBJ1-1; no reliable D call. The length of the CDR3 is 12 residues. Per germline, CDR1 MNHEY and CDR2 SVGAGI. V lost 6 bases and J 8 bases, leaving 13 bases between the germline ends. The CDR3, as DNA: TGTGCCAGCAGCCGACACCGAAGGGAAGCTTTCTTT. Encoded protein: CASSRHRREAFF.

With respect to this clone: Given the absence of the conserved phenylalanine or tryptophan at the CDR3 end, a read error is likely. It is unclear where the CDR3 begins or ends on the DNA, so no DNA is shown, and the CDR3 is as TCRdb lists it. The rearrangement joins TRBV21-1 to TRBJ2-7; the table's D call, TRBD1, has no DNA check behind it. TRBV21-1 is a pseudogene locus. The CDR3 region is 11 residues in length, termini included. Here the CDR3 reads CASSKTGTGFE.

J is TRBJ1-2 and V is TRBV6-6; 7 nucleotides match TRBD1. Germline loops: CDR1 MNHNY, CDR2 SVGAGI (reference sequence). The trim removed 6 bases at V and 4 bases at J, leaving 8 bases unmatched. The CDR3 has 14 residues. The CDR3 nucleotides read TGTGCCAGCAGAAGCCGACAGGGAGGCTATGGCTACACCTTC. Translating it yields CASRSRQGGYGYTF.

V usage is TRBV6-1 and J usage is TRBJ2-5; no clear D. CDR1 MNHNS and CDR2 SASEGT come from the germline V gene. Trimming removed 0 bases from V and 7 bases from J, with 18 bases in between. CDR3 size: 16 residues. The DNA of the CDR3 is TGTGCCAGCAGTGAAGCGCTTCCGGATTTTGGAAGGACCCAGTACTTC. Amino acids: CASSEALPDFGRTQYF.

The chain joins TRBV7-8 to TRBJ1-5; D remains ambiguous. Germline V gene data show CDR1 as SGHVS and CDR2 as FQNEAQ. CDR3 length: 17 residues. Between the trimmed V and J ends, which lost 1 base and 7 bases, there was a span of 20 bases. The CDR3 spells CASSLERPGRIIQPQHF. CDR3 bases: TGTGCCAGCAGCTTAGAAAGGCCAGGAAGGATCATACAGCCCCAGCATTTT.

This clone was found a few times. Other DNA sequences in the same sample also yield this CDR3. This sequence joins TRBV5-1 and TRBJ1-2; D not resolved. Germline CDR1 and CDR2: SGHRS and YFSETQ. The CDR3 runs 14 residues. Trimming left V 0 bases short and J 4 bases short, with 10 bases between. DNA of the CDR3: TGCGCCAGCAGCTTGGACGGAAGCCTCTATGGCTACACCTTC. It specifies CASSLDGSLYGYTF.